Listed here is a single TCR beta chain. Its antigen remains unknown. The data were taken from a study of T cell responses to AZD1222 COVID-19 vaccine. Profiling relied on immunoSEQ multiplex PCR, and the TCRdb table lists in-frame clones only, not all of them. The sample lists over 100,000 clones, approximately 86% occurring once. General study points: Baseline seropositives among AZD1222 recipients totaled only 5 to 7. Donors were largely white British and mainly female; clonal diversity was possibly underestimated.

CDR1 and CDR2 from the germline V gene are KGHSH and LQKENI. The CDR3 runs to 15 residues. V shed 3 bases and J 2 bases; nucleotides not matched to a gene: 4. The V gene is TRBV18, the J gene TRBJ1-3; 7 bases are a match to TRBD1. The receptor was derived from an adult in good health. Material: peripheral blood, obtained on day 0 of AZD1222 vaccination. The CDR3 loop reads CASSPPGQPGNTIYF. The CDR3, as DNA: TGTGCCAGCTCACCCCCGGGACAGCCTGGAAACACCATATATTTT.